These 2 T cell receptor beta chains were all obtained from the same sample, sequenced in a study of OX40 agonist ivuxolimab in advanced cancers. Assay used: immunoSEQ multiplex PCR; TCRdb lists only in-frame clones, some missing. The sample has under 85,000 clones; roughly 84% are singletons. The sequencing here drew on CD4+ or CD8+ T cells sorted from blood, taken in a trial of the OX40 agonist ivuxolimab. These TCRs come from an adult with an advanced solid tumor such as melanoma, head and neck, liver or kidney cancer.

This chain uses TRBV19 with TRBJ2-3; 13 bases fit TRBD2. CDR3 length equals 15 residues. The V gene end was trimmed by 6 bases and the J gene end by 7 bases; junction bases not matched to a gene: 7. CDR1 is LNHDA, CDR2 SQIVND, per germline (reference sequence). CDR3: CASSELAGGAYTQYF. As DNA, the CDR3 is TGTGCCAGTAGCGAACTAGCGGGGGGGGCATATACGCAGTATTTT.

The rearrangement links TRBV4-1 to TRBJ2-2; 10 bases are a match to TRBD2. V was clipped by 1 base and J by 5 bases; unmatched bases: 10. In germline, CDR1 is MGHRA, CDR2 YSYEKL. This CDR3 contains 18 residues. The CDR3 here is CASSQGGLAGVRTGELFF. The DNA of the CDR3 is TGCGCCAGCAGCCAAGGTGGGCTAGCGGGAGTCCGGACCGGGGAGCTGTTTTTT.